What follows is one T cell receptor (beta chain) and its context. Its antigen remains unknown. The V segment lost 1 base and the J segment 6 bases; nucleotides outside the gene matches: 10. Germline CDR1 is LGHNA and CDR2 is YNFKEQ. The CDR3 loop spans 17 amino acids. The data are from a study of cytomegalovirus exposure and HLA in healthy donors. The study ran its PCR with 60 Vbeta and 13 Jbeta primers. The protocol was immunoSEQ multiplex PCR, while the TCRdb copy is restricted to in-frame clones and leaves out a portion. The data show 100,000 to 150,000 clones, roughly 85% seen once. Broader study findings: Previous analysis showed most TCR beta V segments were productive about 87% or about 30% of the time. TCR beta sequences reportedly predicted most subjects' HLA-A and HLA-B alleles accurately. Roughly even sequencing depth across donors was the assumption behind the presence/absence analyses. Later analysis associated a missense DCLRE1C variant with TCR beta V- and J-gene trimming.

The chain carries TRBV4-2 and TRBJ2-1, with 9 nucleotides matching TRBD2. The TCR was taken from a boy between 5 and 17 years old in good health and CMV-seronegative. The source material was PBMCs. CDR3 residues: CASSQVERAGGGNEQFF. The DNA for the CDR3 is TGTGCCAGCAGCCAAGTCGAGCGAGCGGGAGGCGGCAATGAGCAGTTCTTC.